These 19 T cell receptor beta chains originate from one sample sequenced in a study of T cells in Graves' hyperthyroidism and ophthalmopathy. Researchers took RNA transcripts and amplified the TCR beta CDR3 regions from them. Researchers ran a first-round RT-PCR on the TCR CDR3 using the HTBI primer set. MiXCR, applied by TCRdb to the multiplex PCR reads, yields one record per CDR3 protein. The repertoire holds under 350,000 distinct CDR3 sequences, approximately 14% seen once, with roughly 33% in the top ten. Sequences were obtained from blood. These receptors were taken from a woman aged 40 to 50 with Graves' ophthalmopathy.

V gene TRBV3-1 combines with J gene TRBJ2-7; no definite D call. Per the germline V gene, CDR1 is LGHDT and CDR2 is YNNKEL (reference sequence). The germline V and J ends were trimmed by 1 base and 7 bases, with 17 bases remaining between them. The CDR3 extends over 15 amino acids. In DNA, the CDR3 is TGTGCCAGCAGCCAAGCGGTCGGCAGCCTGGGGGAGCAGTACTTC. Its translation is CASSQAVGSLGEQYF.

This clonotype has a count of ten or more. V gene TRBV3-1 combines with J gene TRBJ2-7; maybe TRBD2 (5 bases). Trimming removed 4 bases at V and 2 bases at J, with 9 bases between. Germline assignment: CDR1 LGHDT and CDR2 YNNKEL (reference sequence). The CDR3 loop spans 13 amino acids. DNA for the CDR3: TGTGCCAGCAGCCGCCCACTAGCCTACGAGCAGTACTTC. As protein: CASSRPLAYEQYF.

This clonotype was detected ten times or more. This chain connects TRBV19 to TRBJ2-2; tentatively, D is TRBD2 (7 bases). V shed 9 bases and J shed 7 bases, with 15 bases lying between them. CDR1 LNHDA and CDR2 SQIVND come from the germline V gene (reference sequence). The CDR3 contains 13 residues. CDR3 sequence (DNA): TGTGCCAGCCGGCGGGGGACACACGGGGAGCTGTTTTTT. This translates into CASRRGTHGELFF.

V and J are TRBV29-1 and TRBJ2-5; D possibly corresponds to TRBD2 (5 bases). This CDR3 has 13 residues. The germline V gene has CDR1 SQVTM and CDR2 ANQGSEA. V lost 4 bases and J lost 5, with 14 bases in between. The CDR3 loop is CSVVARAVETQYF. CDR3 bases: TGCAGCGTTGTAGCTAGAGCGGTGGAGACCCAGTACTTC.

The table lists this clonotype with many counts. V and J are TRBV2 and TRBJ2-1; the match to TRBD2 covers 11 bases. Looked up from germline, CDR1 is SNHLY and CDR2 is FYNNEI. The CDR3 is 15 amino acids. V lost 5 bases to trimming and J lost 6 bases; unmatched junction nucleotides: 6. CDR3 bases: TGTGCCAGCAGTCCCGGGACTAGCGGCTTCAATGAGCAGTTCTTC. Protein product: CASSPGTSGFNEQFF. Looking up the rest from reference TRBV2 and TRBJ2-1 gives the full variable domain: EPEVTQTPSHQVTQMGQEVILRCVPISNHLYFYWYRQILGQKVEFLVSFYNNEISEKSEIFDDQFSVERPDGSNFTLKIRSTKLEDSAMYFCASSPGTSGFNEQFFGPGTRLTVL.

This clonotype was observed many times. The CDR3 DNA follows: TGTGCCAGCAGCGGATACCCCTACAATGAGCAGTTCTTC. This translates into CASSGYPYNEQFF. This chain uses TRBV12-3 or TRBV12-4 with TRBJ2-1, with no clear D. CDR3 length equals 13 residues. Trimming stripped 6 bases from V and 2 bases from J, with 8 bases between.

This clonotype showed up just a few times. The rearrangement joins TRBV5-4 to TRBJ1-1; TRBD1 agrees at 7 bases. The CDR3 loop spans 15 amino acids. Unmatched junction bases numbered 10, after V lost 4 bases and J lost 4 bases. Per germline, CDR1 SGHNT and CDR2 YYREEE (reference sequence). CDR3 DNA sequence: TGTGCCAGCAGCGGGAGACAGGGCCCGGGCACTGAAGCTTTCTTT. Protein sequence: CASSGRQGPGTEAFF.

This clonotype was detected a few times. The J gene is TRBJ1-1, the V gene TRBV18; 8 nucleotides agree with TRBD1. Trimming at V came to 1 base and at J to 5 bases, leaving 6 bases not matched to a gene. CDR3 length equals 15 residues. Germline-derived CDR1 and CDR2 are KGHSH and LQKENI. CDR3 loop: CASSPQQGVKTEAFF. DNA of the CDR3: TGTGCCAGCTCACCACAACAGGGGGTTAAAACTGAAGCTTTCTTT.

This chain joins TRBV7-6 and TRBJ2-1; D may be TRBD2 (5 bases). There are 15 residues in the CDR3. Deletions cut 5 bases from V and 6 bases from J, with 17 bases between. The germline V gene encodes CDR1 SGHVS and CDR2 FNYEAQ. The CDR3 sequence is CASSVGASRFNEQFF. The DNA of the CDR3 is TGTGCCAGCAGCGTCGGCGCTAGCCGCTTCAATGAGCAGTTCTTC.

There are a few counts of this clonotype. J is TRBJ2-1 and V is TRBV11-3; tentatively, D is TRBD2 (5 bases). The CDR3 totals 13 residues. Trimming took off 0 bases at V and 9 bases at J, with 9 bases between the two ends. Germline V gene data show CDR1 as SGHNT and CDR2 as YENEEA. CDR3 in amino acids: CASSLDRGAEQFF. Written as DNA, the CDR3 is TGTGCCAGCAGCTTAGATCGGGGAGCTGAGCAGTTCTTC.

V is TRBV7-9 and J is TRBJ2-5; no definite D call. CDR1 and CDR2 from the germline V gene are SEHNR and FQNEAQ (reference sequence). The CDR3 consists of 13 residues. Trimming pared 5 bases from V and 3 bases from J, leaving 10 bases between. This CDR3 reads CASSPLQEETQYF. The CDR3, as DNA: TGTGCCAGCAGCCCGCTGCAGGAAGAGACCCAGTACTTC.

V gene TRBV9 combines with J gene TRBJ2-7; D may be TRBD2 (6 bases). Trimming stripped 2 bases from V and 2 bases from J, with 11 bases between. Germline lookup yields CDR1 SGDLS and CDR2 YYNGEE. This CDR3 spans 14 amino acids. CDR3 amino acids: CASSVEGPTYEQYF. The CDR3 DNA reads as TGTGCCAGCAGCGTGGAGGGGCCTACCTACGAGCAGTACTTC.

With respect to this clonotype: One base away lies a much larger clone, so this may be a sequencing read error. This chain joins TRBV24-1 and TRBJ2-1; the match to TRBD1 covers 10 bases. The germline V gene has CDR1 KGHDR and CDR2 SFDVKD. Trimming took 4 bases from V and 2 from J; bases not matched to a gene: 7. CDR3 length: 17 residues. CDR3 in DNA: TGTGCCACCAGTGACCGGGACAGGGGCCATGCCTACAATGAGCAGTTCTTC. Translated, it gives CATSDRDRGHAYNEQFF.

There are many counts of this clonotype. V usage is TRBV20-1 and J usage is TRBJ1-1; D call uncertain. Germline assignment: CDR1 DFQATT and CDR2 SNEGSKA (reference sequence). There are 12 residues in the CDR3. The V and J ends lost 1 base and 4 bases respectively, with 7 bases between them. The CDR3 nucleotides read TGCAGTGCTAGAGGTCCGTTCACTGAAGCTTTCTTT. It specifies CSARGPFTEAFF.

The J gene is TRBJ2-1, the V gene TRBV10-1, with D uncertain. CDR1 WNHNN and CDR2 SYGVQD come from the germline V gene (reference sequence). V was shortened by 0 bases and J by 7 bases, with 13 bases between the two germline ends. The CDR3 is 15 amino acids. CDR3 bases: TGCGCCAGCAGTGAGTCATGGGCAGTTCGTAATGAGCAGTTCTTC. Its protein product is CASSESWAVRNEQFF.

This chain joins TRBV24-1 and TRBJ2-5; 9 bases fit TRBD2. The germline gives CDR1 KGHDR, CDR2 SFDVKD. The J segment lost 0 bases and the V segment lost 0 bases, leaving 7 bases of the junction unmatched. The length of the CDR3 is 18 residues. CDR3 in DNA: TGTGCCACCAGTGATTTGCCCCGCGGGAGGGTTCACCAAGAGACCCAGTACTTC. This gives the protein CATSDLPRGRVHQETQYF.

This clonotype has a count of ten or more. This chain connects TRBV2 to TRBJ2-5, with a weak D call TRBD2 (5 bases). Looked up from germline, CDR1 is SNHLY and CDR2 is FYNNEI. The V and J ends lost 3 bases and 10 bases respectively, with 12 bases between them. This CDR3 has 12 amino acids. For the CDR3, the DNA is TGTGCCAGCAGTGATTGGATGGAGGTCCAGTACTTC. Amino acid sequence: CASSDWMEVQYF.

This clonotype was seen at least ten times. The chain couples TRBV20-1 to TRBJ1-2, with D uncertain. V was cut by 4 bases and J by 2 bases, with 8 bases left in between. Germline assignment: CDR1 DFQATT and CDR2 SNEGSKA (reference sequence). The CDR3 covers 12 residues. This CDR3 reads CSATGINYGYTF. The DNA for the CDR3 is TGCAGTGCTACGGGGATCAACTATGGCTACACCTTC.

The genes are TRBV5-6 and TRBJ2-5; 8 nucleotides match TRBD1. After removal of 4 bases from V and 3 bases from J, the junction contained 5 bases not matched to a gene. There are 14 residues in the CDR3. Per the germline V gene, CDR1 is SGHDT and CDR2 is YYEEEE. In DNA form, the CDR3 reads TGTGCCAGCAGCCGTCAGGGGGCTGAAGAGACCCAGTACTTC. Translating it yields CASSRQGAEETQYF.